The TCR beta chain described here comes from a study of blood T cell repertoires in COVID-19. In the study overall: Researchers got acute and convalescent COVID-19 samples from the United States, Italy and Spain.

Participants had their cohort set by participant-reported clinical history. Only in-frame clones appear in the TCRdb table, and some are missing; sequencing was by immunoSEQ multiplex PCR. The sample includes around 340,000 clones, approximately 91% of them seen just once. Sequenced sample: PBMCs or T cells enriched from blood (not recorded which). This sequence originates from a young woman who had been exposed to COVID-19.

This CDR3 is CASSRRTGGADTQYF. DNA of the CDR3: TGTGCCAGCAGCCGGCGGACAGGGGGCGCAGATACGCAGTATTTT. The rearrangement joins TRBV3-1 (or the pseudogene TRBV3-2) to TRBJ2-3; 11 bases match TRBD1. J lost 4 bases, V lost 4 bases, and 4 bases had no gene match. Per the germline V gene, CDR1 is LGHDT and CDR2 is YNNKEL (reference sequence). The CDR3 contains 15 residues.